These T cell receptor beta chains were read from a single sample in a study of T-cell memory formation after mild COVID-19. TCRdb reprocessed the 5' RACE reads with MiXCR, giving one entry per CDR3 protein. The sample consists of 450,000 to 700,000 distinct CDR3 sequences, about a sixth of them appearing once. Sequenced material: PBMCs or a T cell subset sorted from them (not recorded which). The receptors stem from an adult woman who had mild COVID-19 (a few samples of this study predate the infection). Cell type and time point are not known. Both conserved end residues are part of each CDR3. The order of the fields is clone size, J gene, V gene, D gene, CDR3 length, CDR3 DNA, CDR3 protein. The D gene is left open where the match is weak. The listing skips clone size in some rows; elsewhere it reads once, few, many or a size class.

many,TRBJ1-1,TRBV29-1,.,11,TGCAGCGTCCACAGGAACACTGAAGCTTTCTTT,CSVHRNTEAFF
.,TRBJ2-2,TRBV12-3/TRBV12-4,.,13,TGTGCCAGCAGGCCGATCCCTGGAGAGGAGCTGTTTTTT,CASRPIPGEELFF
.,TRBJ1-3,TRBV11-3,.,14,TGTGCCAGCAGCTTCTTCAGGGCTGGAAACACCATATATTTT,CASSFFRAGNTIYF
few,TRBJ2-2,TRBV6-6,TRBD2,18,TGTGCCAGCAGTTACTTCGAGGGACTAGCGGGGAGTTCGGGGGAGCTGTTTTTT,CASSYFEGLAGSSGELFF
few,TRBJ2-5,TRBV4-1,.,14,TGCGCCAGCAGCCAACCAGGGCCGGGGGAGACCCAGTACTTC,CASSQPGPGETQYF
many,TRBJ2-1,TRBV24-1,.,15,TGTGCCACCAGTGACGCGGCAACTAGCACGGATGAGCAGTTCTTC,CATSDAATSTDEQFF
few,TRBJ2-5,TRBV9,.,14,TGTGCCAGCAGCGCCCGAGACTACCAAGAGACCCAGTACTTC,CASSARDYQETQYF
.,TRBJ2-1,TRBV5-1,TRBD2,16,TGCGCCAGCAGTCAAATACTAGCGGGAGGTACCAATGAGCAGTTCTTC,CASSQILAGGTNEQFF
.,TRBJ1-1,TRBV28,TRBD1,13,TGTGCCAGCACCACAGGGGTAATAACTGAAGCTTTCTTT,CASTTGVITEAFF
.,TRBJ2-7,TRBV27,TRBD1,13,TGTGCCAGCAGTTTCGGACAGGCCTACGAGCAGTACTTC,CASSFGQAYEQYF
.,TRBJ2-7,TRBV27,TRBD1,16,TGTGCCAGCAGTTTATCCTCCGGGACAGCTAATCCCGAGCAGTACTTC,CASSLSSGTANPEQYF
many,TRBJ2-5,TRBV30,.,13,TGTGCCTGGGGACGGGGGCACCAAGAGACCCAGTACTTC,CAWGRGHQETQYF
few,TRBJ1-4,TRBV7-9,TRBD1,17,TGTGCCAGCAGCCTTGGGACAGGGAGAGAAACTAATGAAAAACTGTTTTTT,CASSLGTGRETNEKLFF
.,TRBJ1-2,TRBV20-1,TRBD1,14,TGCAGTGCTGGCCAGACAGGGAGTAACTATGGCTACACCTTC,CSAGQTGSNYGYTF
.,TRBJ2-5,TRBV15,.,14,TGTGCCACCAGCCTCCAGAGGACGGAAGAGACCCAGTACTTC,CATSLQRTEETQYF
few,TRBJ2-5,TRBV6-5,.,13,TGTGCCAGCAGTTACCTGGGCCCGGAGACCCAGTACTTC,CASSYLGPETQYF
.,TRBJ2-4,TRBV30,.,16,TGTGCCTGGAGTGTAGGGAGCAGTGGCCTCAAAAACATTCAGTACTTC,CAWSVGSSGLKNIQYF
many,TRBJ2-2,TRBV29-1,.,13,TGCAGCGTTGACAGACAGGAAACCGGGGAGCTGTTTTTT,CSVDRQETGELFF
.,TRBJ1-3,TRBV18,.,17,TGTGCCAGCTCACCCCGGCGAGGTCAAATCTCTGGAAACACCATATATTTT,CASSPRRGQISGNTIYF
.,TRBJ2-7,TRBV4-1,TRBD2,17,TGCGCCAGCAGCCAAACGACCGGACTAGCGGGTAACGTCGAGCAGTACTTC,CASSQTTGLAGNVEQYF
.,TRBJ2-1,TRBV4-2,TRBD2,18,TGTGCCAGCAGCCAAGCTAGCGGGAGGGCCAATTCCTACAATGAGCAGTTCTTC,CASSQASGRANSYNEQFF
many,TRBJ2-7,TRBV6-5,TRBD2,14,TGTGCCAGCAGCCCAGCGGGAGATGTCAACGAGCAGTACTTC,CASSPAGDVNEQYF
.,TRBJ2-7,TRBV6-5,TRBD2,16,TGTGCCACCCATCGCCAGGGACTAGCGGACTCCTACGAGCAGTACTTC,CATHRQGLADSYEQYF
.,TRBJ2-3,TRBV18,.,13,TGTGCCAGCTCACCCGGCGTCCCAGATACGCAGTATTTT,CASSPGVPDTQYF
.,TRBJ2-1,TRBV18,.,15,TGTGCCAGCTCACCAGAGAACCTCAAGTACAATGAGCAGTTCTTC,CASSPENLKYNEQFF
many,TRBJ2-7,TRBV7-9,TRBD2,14,TGTGCCAGCAGCTTCACTAGCGGGGCCGACGAGCAGTACTTC,CASSFTSGADEQYF
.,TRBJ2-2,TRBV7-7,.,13,TGTGCCAGCAGCTTACTAGAAGCCGGGGAGCTGTTTTTT,CASSLLEAGELFF
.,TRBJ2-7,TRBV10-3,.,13,TGTGCCATCACTCGGGACGGACGCAACGAGCAGTACTTC,CAITRDGRNEQYF
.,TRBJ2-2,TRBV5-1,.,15,TGCGCCAGCAGCTTCGGGACCCCAAACGACGGGGAGCTGTTTTTT,CASSFGTPNDGELFF
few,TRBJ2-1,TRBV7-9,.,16,TGTGCCAGCAGCCTGGGGTCCCGGGACTTTTACAATGAGCAGTTCTTC,CASSLGSRDFYNEQFF
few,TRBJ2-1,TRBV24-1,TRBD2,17,TGTGCCACCAGTGATTTGGGGACTAGGGGCCCCTACAATGAGCAGTTCTTC,CATSDLGTRGPYNEQFF